This is a list of T cell receptor beta chains from one sample in a study of post-analysis software for immune sequencing data. TCRdb passed the PCR reads through MiXCR, listing each CDR3 protein once. Seen here are about 460,000 distinct CDR3 sequences, roughly 45% observed once, and the top ten hold 9.5% to 13%. Sequencing was performed on blood. The receptors were gathered from a girl between 10 and 17 years old with multiple sclerosis. Each CDR3 is given with its conserved first and last residue. A D gene is named only where the DNA matches it firmly. Clone size appears in some rows only: once, few, many, or a class for an expanded clone.

j_gene | abundance | len | v_gene | d_gene | CDR3nt | CDR3aa
TRBJ1-2 | . | 13 | TRBV7-8 | . | TGTGCCAGCAGCGAAACAGATACCTATGGCTACACCTTC | CASSETDTYGYTF
TRBJ1-5 | . | 16 | TRBV12-3/TRBV12-4 | . | TGTGCCAGCAGTTCTCGACAAGGCCATAGCAATCAGCCCCAGCATTTT | CASSSRQGHSNQPQHF
TRBJ2-1 | . | 14 | TRBV5-1 | TRBD2 | TGCGCCAGCAGCTTGGGGACTAGCGGGGGCCAGCAGTTCTTC | CASSLGTSGGQQFF
TRBJ1-4 | few | 14 | TRBV11-2 | . | TGTGCCAGCAGCTTAGACGTAAATAATGAAAAACTGTTTTTT | CASSLDVNNEKLFF
TRBJ2-4 | once | 18 | TRBV15 | . | TGTGCCACCAGCAGAGATAGCCCCACAGCTAGGGCCAAAAACATTCAGTACTTC | CATSRDSPTARAKNIQYF
TRBJ2-4 | few | 15 | TRBV28 | . | TGTGCCAGCAGGACGACATCCGGAGCCAAAAACATTCAGTACTTC | CASRTTSGAKNIQYF
TRBJ2-7 | . | 15 | TRBV7-2 | . | TGTGCCAGCAGCCGAGCGCGACAGGAGATCTACGAGCAGTACTTC | CASSRARQEIYEQYF
TRBJ2-5 | few | 16 | TRBV5-1 | TRBD2 | TGCGCCAGCAGCTTGGGACTAGCGGGAGAAAGTGAGACCCAGTACTTC | CASSLGLAGESETQYF
TRBJ2-3 | few | 16 | TRBV7-3 | TRBD1 | TGTGCCAGCAGCTTAAGGACAGGGGGGAGCACAGATACGCAGTATTTT | CASSLRTGGSTDTQYF
TRBJ2-3 | few | 13 | TRBV5-6 | . | TGTGCCAGCAGCTTGCAGGATTCAGATACGCAGTATTTT | CASSLQDSDTQYF
TRBJ2-1 | few | 17 | TRBV28 | . | TGTGCCAGCAGTTTATTAGGCGGGATAGGTTCCTACAATGAGCAGTTCTTC | CASSLLGGIGSYNEQFF
TRBJ2-1 | few | 14 | TRBV6-6 | TRBD1 | TGTGCCAGCAGTTATGACAGGGTCTACAATGAGCAGTTCTTC | CASSYDRVYNEQFF
TRBJ2-7 | . | 15 | TRBV27 | TRBD2 | TGTGCCAGCAGTGCAGGACTAGCGGCAACCTACGAGCAGTACTTC | CASSAGLAATYEQYF
TRBJ2-3 | few | 15 | TRBV9 | . | TGTGCCAGCAGCGTAGGTCTGTTCCTCACAGATACGCAGTATTTT | CASSVGLFLTDTQYF
TRBJ2-7 | . | 12 | TRBV25-1 | . | TGTGCCAGCAGGGGGAGCTCCTACGAGCAGTACTTC | CASRGSSYEQYF
TRBJ1-2 | . | 14 | TRBV28 | TRBD1 | TGTGCCAGCAGTTGGACAGGGGGAATTGATGGCTACACCTTC | CASSWTGGIDGYTF
TRBJ2-7 | few | 14 | TRBV6-2/TRBV6-3 | TRBD2 | TGTGCCAGCAGTTACGTAGCGGGAGATTACGAGCAGTACTTC | CASSYVAGDYEQYF
TRBJ2-1 | . | 12 | TRBV7-9 | . | TGTGCCAGCAGCTTATTAGGGAGTGAGCAGTTCTTC | CASSLLGSEQFF
TRBJ2-3 | . | 17 | TRBV20-1 | TRBD2 | TGCAGTGCTAGAGGCGGGTTTCCAGCGGGAGTAACAGATACGCAGTATTTT | CSARGGFPAGVTDTQYF
TRBJ2-6 | . | 16 | TRBV21-1 | . | TGTGCCAGCAGCAAAGCGAGGGGGGTTGGGGCCAACGTCCTGACTTTC | CASSKARGVGANVLTF
TRBJ1-2 | . | 15 | TRBV7-2 | TRBD1 | TGTGCCAGCAGCTTAGACTCGGACAGGCGCTATGGCTACACCTTC | CASSLDSDRRYGYTF
TRBJ2-5 | . | 15 | TRBV9 | TRBD2 | TGTGCCAGCAGCGCCGATAGCGGGAGGGGTGAGACCCAGTACTTC | CASSADSGRGETQYF
TRBJ2-5 | . | 14 | TRBV28 | TRBD1 | TGTGCCAGCAGTTCGGGACAGTCCGGTGGGACCCAGTACTTC | CASSSGQSGGTQYF
TRBJ2-1 | . | 16 | TRBV9 | TRBD2 | TGTGCCAGCAGCGTAGCCGGCGGGAGGGCCCCTAATGAGCAGTTCTTC | CASSVAGGRAPNEQFF
TRBJ2-7 | . | 13 | TRBV18 | . | TGTGCCAGCTCACTGGAGCGGTACTACGAGCAGTACTTC | CASSLERYYEQYF
TRBJ1-2 | . | 12 | TRBV6-1 | . | TGTGCCAGCACTGTGTACGTATATGGCTACACCTTC | CASTVYVYGYTF
TRBJ2-7 | . | 16 | TRBV5-1 | . | TGCGCCAGCAGCTTGGCCTCCCCAGGGAGAACCTACGAGCAGTACTTC | CASSLASPGRTYEQYF
TRBJ1-2 | . | 14 | TRBV20-1 | . | TGCAGTGCCGACCCGCGAACGGGCCTAAATGGCTACACCTTC | CSADPRTGLNGYTF
TRBJ2-1 | . | 15 | TRBV14 | TRBD2 | TGTGCCAGCAGCCAGGGATTAGCGGGAGTAGAGGAGCAGTTCTTC | CASSQGLAGVEEQFF
TRBJ2-7 | . | 17 | TRBV27 | TRBD2 | TGTGCCAGCAGTTTATTGACGGGGGGTCTCAACTTCTACGAGCAGTACTTC | CASSLLTGGLNFYEQYF
TRBJ2-1 | . | 16 | TRBV7-9 | . | TGTGCCAGCAGCCCCCAGGGCGCCAGCTCCTACAATGAGCAGTTCTTC | CASSPQGASSYNEQFF
TRBJ2-4 | . | 12 | TRBV20-1 | . | TGCAGTGCTAAGCGAGGGCAAAACATTCAGTACTTC | CSAKRGQNIQYF